The subject of this entry is one T cell receptor (beta chain). It lacks a known antigen. Per-nucleotide qualities are absent, and no much larger clonotype sits a single base away. This record belongs to a study of blood T cell repertoires in COVID-19 (dated by TCRdb to about 2020). Turning to the overall study: Samples covering the acute and convalescent phases of COVID-19 were provided by collaborators in the United States, Italy and Spain. The samples were drawn from the first 160 participants of the ongoing ImmuneRACE study and from roughly 1,300 subjects provided by 6 global collaborators. The material from the prospective study consisted of cDNA or gDNA derived from T cells, B-cell-depleted T cells, or PBMCs. Deeply sampled blood TCRbeta repertoires from subjects exposed to, actively infected with, or recovered from COVID-19 were included in the dataset. A de-identified subject ID, COVID-19 status, age in years and sex were almost always included in the sample metadata. Where available, HLA class I and class II types were taken from metadata supplied by the sample provider and were not determined by assay-based typing. The repertoires were released in a freely available public database meant as a resource for research on the immune response to SARS-CoV-2. Broad study findings and their caveats: The amount of clinical and demographic metadata varied by source and participant and was provided uncurated.

The immunoSEQ Assay, a bias-controlled multiplex PCR, was used to amplify TCRbeta CDR3 regions from genomic DNA. Per the source publication's procedure: Nucleated cell counts per sample were estimated from amplification of reference gene primers within the assay. Sequence reads were collapsed and filtered to measure the absolute abundance of every unique TCRbeta CDR3 rearrangement. For each sample, productive Simpson clonality was calculated by taking the square root of Simpson's diversity index across productive rearrangements. Entries here come from immuneACCESS through TCRdb and include only in-frame sequences with V and J called. Some clones fail to appear in such tables; in the studies checked, an unresolved V gene covers under half of the shortfall, and the cause of the remainder is unknown. The V and J calls and clone size come from that table; D and trimming were worked out from the DNA. This sample lists under 200,000 clones; more than 60% were detected once. Clones ranked in the top ten supply around 2.7% of the sample.

The collaborating institutions used their own protocols to collect whole blood in K2EDTA tubes. For TCRbeta analysis, collaborators shipped samples as frozen whole blood, isolated PBMCs, or DNA extracted from either of those sample types. Trimming accounts for 9 bases at V and 5 bases at J, while the number of junction bases matched to no gene is 5. CDR1 and CDR2 are drawn from the germline V gene: SGHTA, FQGNSA. There are 13 amino acids in the CDR3, from cysteine to phenylalanine inclusive. Only CDR3 DNA is held: 39 bases, read in frame from base 1. The source of this sequence is an older man with acute or convalescent COVID-19. The source material was peripheral blood. The sequence links TRBV7-2 to TRBJ2-3, and 10 junctional nucleotides match TRBD2. The CDR3: CASGRLAGDTQYF. The DNA sequence is TGTGCCAGTGGTCGACTAGCGGGAGATACGCAGTATTTT.